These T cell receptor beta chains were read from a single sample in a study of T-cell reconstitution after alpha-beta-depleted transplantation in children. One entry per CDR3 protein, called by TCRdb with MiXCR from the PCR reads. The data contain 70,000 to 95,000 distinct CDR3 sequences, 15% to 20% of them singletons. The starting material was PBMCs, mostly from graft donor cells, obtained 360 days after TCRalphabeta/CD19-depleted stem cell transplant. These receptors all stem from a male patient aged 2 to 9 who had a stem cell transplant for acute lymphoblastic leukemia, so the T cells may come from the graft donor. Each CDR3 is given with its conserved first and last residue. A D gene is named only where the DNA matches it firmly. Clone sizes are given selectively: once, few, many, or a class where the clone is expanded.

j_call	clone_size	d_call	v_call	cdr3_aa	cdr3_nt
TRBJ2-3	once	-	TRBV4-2	CASSFRTAWGTDTQYF	TGTGCCAGCAGCTTCCGGACAGCGTGGGGTACAGATACGCAGTATTTT
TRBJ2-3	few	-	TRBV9	CASSPLTSSNTQYF	TGTGCCAGCAGCCCCTTGACAAGTTCCAATACGCAGTATTTT
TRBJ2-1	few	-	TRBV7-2	CASSLIDRTYNEQFF	TGTGCCAGCAGCCTGATAGACAGAACCTACAATGAGCAGTTCTTC
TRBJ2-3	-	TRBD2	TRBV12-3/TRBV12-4	CASSLASGPAVPQYF	TGTGCCAGCAGTTTGGCTAGCGGTCCGGCAGTTCCGCAGTATTTT
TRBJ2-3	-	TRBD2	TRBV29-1	CSVERLAGGIDTQYF	TGCAGCGTTGAAAGGCTAGCGGGAGGGATAGATACGCAGTATTTT
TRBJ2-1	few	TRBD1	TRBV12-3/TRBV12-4	CASSLGDRANEQFF	TGTGCCAGCAGTTTAGGGGACAGGGCCAATGAGCAGTTCTTC
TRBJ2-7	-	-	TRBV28	CASSLGRPAEQYF	TGTGCCAGCAGTTTAGGGCGCCCCGCCGAGCAGTACTTC
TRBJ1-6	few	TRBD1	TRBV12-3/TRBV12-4	CASRGQGYNSPLHF	TGTGCCAGCAGGGGACAGGGGTATAATTCACCCCTCCACTTT
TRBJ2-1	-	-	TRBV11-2	CASSSSGTYLQNEQFF	TGTGCCAGCAGCAGCTCCGGGACATACCTACAGAATGAGCAGTTCTTC
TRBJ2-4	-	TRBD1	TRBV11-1	CASSLRTGLIQYF	TGTGCCAGCAGCTTAAGGACAGGGCTCATTCAGTACTTC
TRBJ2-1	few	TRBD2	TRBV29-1	CSVEGTSGRPSSYNEQFF	TGCAGCGTTGAAGGGACTAGCGGGAGGCCGAGCTCCTACAATGAGCAGTTCTTC
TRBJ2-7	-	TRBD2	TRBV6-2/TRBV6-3	CASRPRTSGRIYEQYF	TGTGCCAGCAGACCCCGGACTAGCGGGAGAATTTACGAGCAGTACTTC
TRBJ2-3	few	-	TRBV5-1	CASSWGGLTDTQYF	TGCGCCAGCAGCTGGGGGGGCCTCACAGATACGCAGTATTTT
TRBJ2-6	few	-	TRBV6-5	CASSYGTSLWANVLTF	TGTGCCAGCAGTTACGGCACATCTCTTTGGGCCAACGTCCTGACTTTC
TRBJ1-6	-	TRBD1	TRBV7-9	CASSLRQGNFSPLHF	TGTGCCAGCAGCTTAAGACAGGGGAATTTTTCACCCCTCCACTTT
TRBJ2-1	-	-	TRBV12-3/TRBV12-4	CASSYGLSYNEQFF	TGTGCCAGCAGTTATGGGTTATCCTACAATGAGCAGTTCTTC
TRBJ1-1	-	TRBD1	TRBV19	CASSRDRLNTEAFF	TGTGCCAGTAGTCGGGACAGGCTTAACACTGAAGCTTTCTTT
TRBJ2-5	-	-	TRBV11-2	CASSRGQLQETQYF	TGTGCCAGCAGCCGAGGACAGCTTCAAGAGACCCAGTACTTC
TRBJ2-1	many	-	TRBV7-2	CASIFSARDNEQFF	TGTGCCAGCATCTTTTCGGCGCGGGACAATGAGCAGTTCTTC
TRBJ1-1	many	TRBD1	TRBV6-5	CASSYSTGLATEAFF	TGTGCCAGCAGTTACTCGACAGGGTTGGCCACTGAAGCTTTCTTT
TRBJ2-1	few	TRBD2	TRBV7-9	CASSAPTSGSSYNEQFF	TGTGCCAGCAGCGCCCCGACTAGCGGGAGCTCCTACAATGAGCAGTTCTTC
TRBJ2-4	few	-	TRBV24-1	CATSDFGENIQYF	TGTGCCACCAGTGATTTTGGGGAAAACATTCAGTACTTC
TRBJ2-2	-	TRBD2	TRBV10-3	CAISETSGHTGELFF	TGTGCCATCAGTGAGACTAGCGGACACACCGGGGAGCTGTTTTTT
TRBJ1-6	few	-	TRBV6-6	CASNRAFNSPLHF	TGTGCCAGTAACAGAGCCTTCAATTCACCCCTCCACTTT
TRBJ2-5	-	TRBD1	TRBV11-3	CASRRQGQPQETQYF	TGTGCCAGCAGGCGACAGGGGCAGCCTCAAGAGACCCAGTACTTC
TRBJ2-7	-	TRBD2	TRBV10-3	CAISPYSGRAENEQYF	TGTGCCATCAGTCCCTATAGCGGGAGGGCCGAGAACGAGCAGTACTTC
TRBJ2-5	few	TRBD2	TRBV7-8	CASSLRRLAVQETQYF	TGTGCCAGCAGTTTGAGGAGACTAGCGGTACAAGAGACCCAGTACTTC
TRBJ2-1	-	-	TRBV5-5	CASSDSGYNEQFF	TGTGCCAGCAGCGACTCAGGTTACAATGAGCAGTTCTTC
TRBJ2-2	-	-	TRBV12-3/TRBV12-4	CASSLGRPRGELFF	TGTGCCAGCAGTTTGGGGAGACCTCGCGGGGAGCTGTTTTTT
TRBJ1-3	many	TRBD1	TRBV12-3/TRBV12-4	CASRHRGRGNTIYF	TGTGCCAGCAGGCACAGGGGGCGAGGAAACACCATATATTTT